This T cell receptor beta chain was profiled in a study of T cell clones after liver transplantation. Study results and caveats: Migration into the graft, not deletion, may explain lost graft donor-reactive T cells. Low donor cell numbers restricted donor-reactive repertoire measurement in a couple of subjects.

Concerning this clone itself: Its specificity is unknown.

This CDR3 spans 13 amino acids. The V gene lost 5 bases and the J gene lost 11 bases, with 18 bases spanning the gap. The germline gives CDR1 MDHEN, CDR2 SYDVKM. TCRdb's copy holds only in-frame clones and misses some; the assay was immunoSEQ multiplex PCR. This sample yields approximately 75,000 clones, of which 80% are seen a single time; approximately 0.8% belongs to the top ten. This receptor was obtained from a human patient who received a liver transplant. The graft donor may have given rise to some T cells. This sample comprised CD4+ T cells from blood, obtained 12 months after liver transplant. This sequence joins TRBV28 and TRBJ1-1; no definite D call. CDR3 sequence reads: CASSLGNHRGAFF. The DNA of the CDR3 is TGTGCCAGCAGTCTAGGGAATCACCGAGGGGCTTTCTTT.